These T cell receptor beta chains were read from a single sample in a study of T cell changes during pregnancy in multiple sclerosis. Produced via immunoSEQ multiplex PCR; TCRdb's table is partial and in-frame only. This sample carries tens of thousands of clones, 80% to 95% of them seen once, and the ten largest clones take roughly 0.69%. Specimen: CD4+ T cells from peripheral blood mononuclear cells, collected in the first trimester of pregnancy. All receptors derive from a female donor with multiple sclerosis, enrolled in a pregnancy study. Each CDR3 is given with its conserved first and last residue. Fields, in order: clone size, D gene, J gene, CDR3 length, V gene, CDR3 DNA, CDR3 protein. The D gene is left open where the match is weak. The listing skips clone size in some rows; elsewhere it reads once, few, many or a size class.

>once|NA|TRBJ2-5|13|TRBV7-3
TGTGCCAGCAGCTTCGGGAGAGAAGAGACCCAGTACTTC
CASSFGREETQYF
>NA|TRBD1|TRBJ2-1|15|TRBV5-4
TGTGCCAGCAGCTACCCCGGGACAGGGAGAAATGAGCAGTTCTTC
CASSYPGTGRNEQFF
>NA|NA|TRBJ1-1|14|TRBV19
TGTGCCAGTAGTAGGGAGGGGCGGAACACTGAAGCTTTCTTT
CASSREGRNTEAFF
>few|NA|TRBJ2-7|13|TRBV2
TGTGCCAGCACGAAGGACTCAACCTACGAGCAGTACTTC
CASTKDSTYEQYF
>NA|NA|TRBJ1-4|15|TRBV28
TGTGCCAGCAGTTCCGCCGGGGGGCGTAACGAAAAACTGTTTTTT
CASSSAGGRNEKLFF
>NA|NA|TRBJ1-1|13|TRBV11-3
TGTGCCAGCAGCCGAGGGATTTCCACTGAAGCTTTCTTT
CASSRGISTEAFF
>NA|TRBD1|TRBJ2-3|14|TRBV6-1
TGTGCCAGCAGTGAACAGGGGGGCACAGATACGCAGTATTTT
CASSEQGGTDTQYF
>NA|NA|TRBJ1-6|15|TRBV2
TGTGCCAGCAGTGGCGGACAGACCCATAATTCACCCCTCCACTTT
CASSGGQTHNSPLHF
>NA|NA|TRBJ2-2|16|TRBV5-1
TGCGCCAGCAGCCGCCTCGGGAATGCGAACACCGGGGAGCTGTTTTTT
CASSRLGNANTGELFF
>NA|TRBD2|TRBJ2-1|16|TRBV5-6
TGTGCCAGCACCCGAACCGGGACTAGCGGGAGAAATGAGCAGTTCTTC
CASTRTGTSGRNEQFF
>NA|TRBD1|TRBJ1-1|14|TRBV7-9
TGTGCCAGCACCACGGACAGGATGAACACTGAAGCTTTCTTT
CASTTDRMNTEAFF